The rows below give T cell receptor beta chains drawn from one sample of a study of patients with pleural tuberculosis. One entry per CDR3 protein, called by TCRdb with MiXCR from the reads. The sample has 29,000 or so distinct CDR3 sequences, 15% to 20% seen once. The sample taken for sequencing was peripheral blood. The origin of the receptors is a human donor with pleural tuberculosis. Both conserved end residues are trimmed from each CDR3. The D gene is left open where the match is weak.

NA TRBJ2-3 TRBV28 ASSPESSPDTDTQY
NA TRBJ1-2 TRBV27 ASSPSGAGYT
NA TRBJ2-3 TRBV25-1 ASSETAWQGDTQY
NA TRBJ2-3 TRBV5-1 ASSLDFQGWDTQY
TRBD1 TRBJ2-3 TRBV25-1 ASSPIGQGADTQY
NA TRBJ2-4 TRBV27 ASSLLGFSLAKNIQY
NA TRBJ1-1 TRBV25-1 SSSVTTKAF
NA TRBJ2-2 TRBV6-1 ASSVGEPGRELF
NA TRBJ2-1 TRBV12-3/TRBV12-4 ASGDSGYNEQF
NA TRBJ1-1 TRBV5-1 ASSLTVMNTEAF
NA TRBJ1-2 TRBV18 ASSPPGNYGYT
NA TRBJ1-3 TRBV6-1 ASSNPPDIGNTIY
NA TRBJ2-7 TRBV12-3/TRBV12-4 ASRRDREYEQY
NA TRBJ2-1 TRBV18 ASSPYSETYNEQF
NA TRBJ2-7 TRBV20-1 SATLRGPTYEQY
TRBD1 TRBJ2-7 TRBV20-1 SARAGQGTYEQY
TRBD2 TRBJ2-2 TRBV6-6 ASSYSIGGATGELF